The clone carrying this TCR beta chain was seen a single time. The record originates from a study of shared clonotypes between healthy human individuals. Using immunoSEQ multiplex PCR, the repertoire was profiled, and TCRdb retains in-frame clones only, with some absent. Of 2 million to 2.5 million clones in the sample, 85% to 95% were seen once. Germline V gene data show CDR1 as GTSNPN and CDR2 as SVGIG (reference sequence). Deletions cut 6 bases from V and 0 bases from J, with 9 bases between. This CDR3 spans 14 amino acids. The rearrangement joins TRBV30 to TRBJ2-6; D uncertain. Input material: naive CD4+ T cells sorted from blood. Specified subset: CD45RA+ positively selected. The sequence derives from a man younger than 30 in good health. The CDR3 loop reads CACSRVSGANVLTF. CDR3 DNA: TGTGCCTGTTCCCGAGTCTCTGGGGCCAACGTCCTGACTTTC. The full variable domain, rest sourced from reference TRBV30 and TRBJ2-6, is SQTIHQWPATLVQPVGSPLSLECTVEGTSNPNLYWYRQAAGRGLQLLFYSVGIGQISSEVPQNLSASRPQDRQFILSSKKLLLSDSGFYLCACSRVSGANVLTFGAGSRLTVL.